The T cell receptor beta chain described here comes from a study of blood T cell repertoires in COVID-19. Across the whole study: COVID-19 samples collected from the United States, Italy and Spain covered acute and convalescent phases. Sources were T cells, B-cell-depleted T cells, or PBMCs; the material itself was cDNA or gDNA.

As originally analysed: By means of reference gene primer amplification, nucleated cell counts were estimated. Clones were read by immunoSEQ multiplex PCR, and TCRdb kept only the in-frame ones, dropping some. V and J calls and clone size come straight from that table; D and trimming were deduced from the DNA. In the table there are approximately 79,000 clones, 85% to 90% of which are singletons. The sample consisted of peripheral blood. The sequence derives from a man aged 55 to 70 with acute or convalescent COVID-19.

This CDR3 reads CASSLDLWTGLSGEQYF. The CDR3 DNA follows: TGCGCCAGCAGCTTGGATTTGTGGACAGGGCTTTCGGGAGAGCAGTACTTC. V gene TRBV5-1 combines with J gene TRBJ2-7; 8 bases align to TRBD1. The CDR3 is 17 amino acids. Germline CDR1 SGHRS, CDR2 YFSETQ. V lost 0 bases, J lost 7 bases, and 15 bases stayed unmatched.